The source of this T cell receptor beta chain is a study of shared clonotypes between healthy human individuals. General study points: Sampling covered blood only; tissue repertoires likely differ. Enrolling few donors narrowed the genetic and exposure-history diversity that was represented.

The genomic DNA of each subset was split evenly across several immunoSEQ plates. Original data processing: Junction-only immunoSEQ sequences carried no quality scores, so filtering differed. Sequencing used immunoSEQ multiplex PCR; TCRdb keeps in-frame clones, though not all of them. From that table come the V and J calls and clone size; the DNA was used to work out D and trimming. The sample has around 500,000 clones; 81% are singletons. The CDR3 runs 14 residues. The V end lost 4 bases, the J end lost 4 bases, and 10 bases lay between the germline ends. CDR1 and CDR2 (germline): SEHNR, FQNEAQ (reference sequence). Points on this clone: Its antigen is currently unknown. This probably arose from a read error, given a far larger clone one base away.

The clonotype originates from a woman in her 40s in good health. Some clones in this sample may be carry-over from other donors' samples. The J gene is TRBJ2-2, the V gene TRBV7-9; D possibly corresponds to TRBD2 (5 bases). Sequencing used PBMCs. Here the CDR3 DNA reads TGTGCCAGCAGCTGGACGGGAAGCACCGGGGAGCTGTTTTTT. Translation: CASSWTGSTGELFF.